Below, 18 T cell receptor beta chains from the same sample are listed, as sequenced in a study of response to subunit inactivated influenza vaccine. One entry per CDR3 protein, called by TCRdb with MiXCR from the RT-PCR reads. This sample carries roughly 650,000 distinct CDR3 sequences, 14% of them seen once, and the ten largest clones take roughly 7.2%. The sample consisted of PBMCs from blood, taken 14 to 15 days before vaccination. These receptors were taken from a man aged 45 to 65 who received an inactivated influenza vaccine.

This clonotype was counted only a few times. The chain recombines TRBV20-1 with TRBJ2-5, with D perhaps TRBD1 or TRBD2 (5 bases each). Trimming stripped 1 base from V and 5 bases from J, with 17 bases between. This CDR3 contains 15 residues. Germline V gene sequence: CDR1 DFQATT, CDR2 SNEGSKA (reference sequence). CDR3 loop: CSARGGMQVAETQYF. Written as DNA, the CDR3 is TGCAGTGCTAGAGGGGGGATGCAAGTGGCGGAGACCCAGTACTTC.

This clonotype was counted a few times. This chain uses TRBV15 with TRBJ2-3; D remains ambiguous. Germline CDR1 and CDR2: LNHNV and YYDKDF (reference sequence). The CDR3 covers 15 residues. V lost 6 bases and J lost 3, with 16 bases in between. CDR3 DNA sequence: TGTGCCACCAGAACCAGCCCCGCGCCGACAGATACGCAGTATTTT. It codes for CATRTSPAPTDTQYF.

This clonotype was seen a handful of times. The chain links TRBV5-1 to TRBJ1-3; 8 bases align to TRBD1. Per germline, CDR1 SGHRS and CDR2 YFSETQ. The CDR3 is 16 residues long. V gave up 4 bases and J gave up 3 bases; unmatched junction bases: 9. The CDR3 bases are TGCGCCAGCAGCCTCGCGACAGGGGTTCGTGGAAACACCATATATTTT. This translates into CASSLATGVRGNTIYF.

This chain joins TRBV27 and TRBJ2-3, with 7 bases identical to TRBD2. V lost 5 bases and J lost 5; bases outside the gene matches: 10. Germline lookup yields CDR1 MNHEY and CDR2 SMNVEV (reference sequence). This CDR3 contains 15 residues. CDR3 bases: TGTGCCAGCAGTCACCGACTAGCCTCCAGAGATACGCAGTATTTT. Its translation is CASSHRLASRDTQYF.

V is TRBV20-1 and J is TRBJ2-7; D uncertain. The CDR3 runs 12 residues. The V gene lost 4 bases and the J gene lost 5 bases, with 12 bases spanning the gap. The V gene's germline CDR1 is DFQATT and CDR2 SNEGSKA (reference sequence). CDR3: CSAIVGLDEQYF. The CDR3 DNA reads as TGCAGTGCTATTGTAGGCCTGGACGAGCAGTACTTC.

This clonotype occurred many times. This sequence joins TRBV6-1 and TRBJ1-5; D is perhaps TRBD1 (6 bases). In germline, CDR1 is MNHNS, CDR2 SASEGT. V lost 6 bases and J lost 6, with 15 bases in between. This CDR3 has 14 amino acids. CDR3 sequence: CASRIQGIRQPQHF. CDR3 coding DNA: TGTGCCAGCAGGATCCAGGGGATTCGTCAGCCCCAGCATTTT.

This clonotype came up many times. For the CDR3, the DNA is TGTGCCAGCAGCTTAGGGACTAGCGGGAGAGGAATGAATGAGCAGTTCTTC. It encodes CASSLGTSGRGMNEQFF. The V call is TRBV7-2, the J call TRBJ2-1, with 13 bases matching TRBD2. The CDR3 spans 17 residues. V lost 1 base, J lost 7 bases, and 7 bases stayed unmatched. Germline lookup yields CDR1 SGHTA and CDR2 FQGNSA.

This clonotype showed up many times. CDR3 sequence reads: CASSQPSGRAKNIQYF. The CDR3, as DNA: TGTGCCAGTAGTCAACCTAGCGGGAGAGCCAAAAACATTCAGTACTTC. The chain has TRBV19 and TRBJ2-4; TRBD2 matches 10 bases. The V gene end was trimmed by 5 bases and the J gene end by 0 bases; junction bases not matched to a gene: 4. The CDR3 totals 16 residues. From germline, CDR1 is LNHDA and CDR2 SQIVND (reference sequence).

This clonotype has a handful of counts. The V and J genes are TRBV6-5 and TRBJ2-2; possibly TRBD2 for D (6 bases). The germline V gene encodes CDR1 MNHEY and CDR2 SVGAGI. Between the trimmed V and J ends, which lost 5 bases and 5 bases, there was a span of 12 bases. The CDR3 runs 14 residues. The CDR3 region has the DNA TGTGCCAGCAGTAACCGGGGGTCAACCGGGGAGCTGTTTTTT. This gives the protein CASSNRGSTGELFF.

This clonotype appeared a few times. V gene TRBV5-5 combines with J gene TRBJ1-1; tentatively, D is TRBD1 (5 bases). The CDR3 covers 14 residues. Germline V gene lookup returns CDR1 SGHKS and CDR2 YYEKEE (reference sequence). Trimming shortened V by 4 bases and J by 5 bases, and 15 bases separated the two germline ends. The CDR3 region is CASSVGADGTEAFF. As DNA, the CDR3 is TGTGCCAGCAGCGTCGGGGCCGATGGGACTGAAGCTTTCTTT.

The rearrangement uses TRBV7-9 and TRBJ2-5; D tentatively reads TRBD1 or TRBD2 (6 bases each). The CDR3 sequence is 17 residues long. Germline V gives CDR1 SEHNR, CDR2 FQNEAQ (reference sequence). V lost 5 bases to trimming and J lost 0 bases, with 19 bases between them. Here the CDR3 reads CASSPGEAGRYQETQYF. In nucleotides, the CDR3 is TGTGCCAGCAGCCCAGGGGAGGCGGGGAGGTACCAAGAGACCCAGTACTTC.

This clonotype was counted ten times or more. V usage is TRBV2 and J usage is TRBJ1-6; D gene ambiguous. This CDR3 is 14 amino acids long. Germline V CDR1 and CDR2: SNHLY, FYNNEI. Trimming pared 4 bases from V and 5 bases from J, leaving 9 bases between. The CDR3 DNA reads as TGTGCCAGCAGTGTTGGGAGTAATAATTCACCCCTCCACTTT. It is translated as CASSVGSNNSPLHF.

The V and J genes are TRBV3-1 and TRBJ2-3, with D perhaps TRBD1 (6 bases). The CDR3 spans 16 residues. Deletions cut 3 bases from V and 3 bases from J, with 16 bases between. Germline assignment: CDR1 LGHDT and CDR2 YNNKEL (reference sequence). The CDR3 bases are TGTGCCAGCAGCCACGTCGGCAGGGGCTTTACAGATACGCAGTATTTT. Amino acids: CASSHVGRGFTDTQYF.

There are many counts of this clonotype. The gene calls are TRBV2 and TRBJ2-7, with D possibly TRBD1 on 5 matching bases. Trimming left V 6 bases short and J 2 bases short, with 5 bases between. This CDR3 region has 11 residues. Germline loops: CDR1 SNHLY, CDR2 FYNNEI. CDR3 protein: CASRQAYEQYF. Written as DNA, the CDR3 is TGTGCCAGCAGACAGGCCTACGAGCAGTACTTC.

This clonotype was counted a few times. The chain carries TRBV5-1 and TRBJ2-7; 7 bases align to TRBD2. The CDR3 covers 15 residues. The germline CDR1 and CDR2 sequences are SGHRS and YFSETQ. Trimming took 0 bases from V and 5 from J; bases not matched to a gene: 8. The CDR3 region is CASSLDGGSFNEQYF. Here the CDR3 DNA reads TGCGCCAGCAGCTTGGATGGCGGGAGCTTTAACGAGCAGTACTTC.

The chain joins TRBV6-2 or TRBV6-3 to TRBJ2-7; TRBD1 matches 8 bases. J lost 0 bases, V lost 7 bases, and 2 bases had no gene match. Germline loops: CDR1 MNHEY, CDR2 SVGEGT. The CDR3 loop spans 13 amino acids. The CDR3 sequence: CASKTGGSYEQYF. In DNA form, the CDR3 reads TGTGCCAGCAAAACAGGGGGCTCCTACGAGCAGTACTTC.

The gene calls are TRBV28 and TRBJ2-3; 8 bases map to TRBD2. The CDR3 contains 15 residues. The germline gives CDR1 MDHEN, CDR2 SYDVKM. The J segment lost 2 bases and the V segment lost 2 bases, leaving 3 bases of the junction unmatched. In DNA form, the CDR3 reads TGTGCCAGCAGTTTAATAGCGGGGCACACAGATACGCAGTATTTT. It yields the protein CASSLIAGHTDTQYF.

This clonotype was counted many times. The chain couples TRBV5-1 to TRBJ2-7; 7 bases are shared with TRBD1. The trim removed 1 base at V and 3 bases at J, leaving 4 bases unmatched. The CDR3 sequence is 14 residues long. The germline V gene encodes CDR1 SGHRS and CDR2 YFSETQ. The CDR3: CASSLSGQYYEQYF. The CDR3, as DNA: TGCGCCAGCAGCTTGTCGGGACAGTACTACGAGCAGTACTTC.